What follows are 9 T cell receptor beta chains derived from one specimen sequenced in a study of blood T cell repertoires in COVID-19. Method: immunoSEQ multiplex PCR; TCRdb's copy keeps in-frame clones and lacks some. The sample lists 90,000 or so clones; about nine tenths were seen once. Sequencing was done on a sample of peripheral blood. Receptors originate from a man aged 55 to 70 with COVID-19, enrolled during active disease.

V is TRBV24-1 and J is TRBJ2-5; D possibly corresponds to TRBD1 (6 bases). CDR3 length: 13 amino acids. The V gene's germline CDR1 is KGHDR and CDR2 SFDVKD. Trimming removed 2 bases from V and 3 bases from J, with 6 bases in between. The chain's CDR3 is CATSDSGEETQYF. DNA of the CDR3: TGTGCCACCAGTGATTCAGGGGAAGAGACCCAGTACTTC.

The CDR3 loop reads CASSARPNSPLHF. CDR3 coding DNA: TGTGCCAGCAGTGCCAGGCCTAATTCACCCCTCCACTTT. V gene TRBV25-1 combines with J gene TRBJ1-6; D ambiguous. The germline V gene encodes CDR1 MGHDK and CDR2 SYGVNS. Trimming stripped 4 bases from V and 6 bases from J, with 7 bases between. The CDR3 has 13 residues.

V gene TRBV6-5 combines with J gene TRBJ1-1; D gene unclear. V shed 7 bases and J shed 5 bases, with 14 bases lying between them. CDR3 length: 13 residues. Germline loops: CDR1 MNHEY, CDR2 SVGAGI. The CDR3 is CASTRGEGTEAFF. The CDR3 DNA is TGTGCCAGCACTCGGGGAGAGGGAACTGAAGCTTTCTTT.

V usage is TRBV6-1 and J usage is TRBJ2-2; 7 nucleotides align to TRBD2. V shed 3 bases, J shed 1 base, and the junction held 8 bases outside the gene matches. The germline CDR1 and CDR2 sequences are MNHNS and SASEGT. The CDR3 contains 17 residues. This CDR3 reads CASSDPLKRENTGELFF. CDR3 coding DNA: TGTGCCAGCAGTGACCCGCTGAAGCGGGAGAACACCGGGGAGCTGTTTTTT.

The genes are TRBV27 and TRBJ1-1, with D possibly matching TRBD1 (6 bases). Trimming cost V 6 bases and J 1 base, with 9 bases left between them. This CDR3 spans 13 amino acids. Germline CDR1 and CDR2: MNHEY and SMNVEV (reference sequence). CDR3 coding DNA: TGTGCCAGCAGCCTGACAGGGAACACTGAAGCTTTCTTT. Translated, it gives CASSLTGNTEAFF.

This chain links TRBV6-1 with TRBJ1-5, with TRBD1 matching 9 bases. The CDR3 is made up of 16 amino acids. With V trimmed by 1 base and J by 4 bases, 5 bases remained unmatched. Germline assignment: CDR1 MNHNS and CDR2 SASEGT. The CDR3 is CASSEVDRGMNQPQHF. The CDR3 region has the DNA TGTGCCAGCAGTGAAGTAGACAGGGGGATGAATCAGCCCCAGCATTTT.

This rearrangement joins TRBV5-6 to TRBJ2-7; 8 positions agree with TRBD2. V shed 7 bases and J 6 bases; nucleotides not matched to a gene: 12. The germline gives CDR1 SGHDT, CDR2 YYEEEE. This CDR3 has 14 amino acids. CDR3 region: CASSGGIHGFEQYF. DNA for the CDR3: TGTGCCAGCTCGGGGGGGATCCACGGTTTCGAGCAGTACTTC.

The CDR3 bases are TGTGCCAGCTCACCGTCGGGAGGGGAAGAGACCCAGTACTTC. Translated: CASSPSGGEETQYF. This chain links TRBV18 with TRBJ2-5; 8 bases are shared with TRBD2. The CDR3 sequence is 14 residues long. From germline, CDR1 is KGHSH and CDR2 LQKENI. V was pared by 3 bases and J by 3 bases, with 3 bases of the junction left unmatched. Drawing the rest from reference TRBV18 and TRBJ2-5, the complete variable domain is NAGVMQNPRHLVRRRGQEARLRCSPMKGHSHVYWYRQLPEEGLKFMVYLQKENIIDESGMPKERFSAEFPKEGPSILRIQQVVRGDSAAYFCASSPSGGEETQYFGPGTRLLVL.

The chain uses TRBV11-1 and TRBJ2-7; 9 bases are a match to TRBD2. Per germline, CDR1 SGHAT and CDR2 FQDESV (reference sequence). With V trimmed by 3 bases and J by 6 bases, 0 bases remained unmatched. This CDR3 contains 12 residues. CDR3 in DNA: TGTGCCAGCAGCTTGACTAGCGGCGAGCAGTACTTC. As protein: CASSLTSGEQYF.